A selection of T cell receptor beta chains follows, all from one sample in a study of blood T cell repertoires in COVID-19. Method: immunoSEQ multiplex PCR; TCRdb's copy keeps in-frame clones and lacks some. The table includes approximately 34,000 clones, about 85% detected once. What was sequenced was peripheral blood. These receptors were obtained from a man aged 70-80 years with COVID-19, enrolled during active disease. Each CDR3 is given with its conserved first and last residue. A D gene is named only where the DNA matches it firmly. Rows may omit the clone size; those that give it use once, few, many or a size class.

j_call v_call clone_size d_call cdr3_nt cdr3_aa
TRBJ2-7 TRBV6-2/TRBV6-3 . TRBD1 TGTGCCAGCGGTTACAGGGGCATCGCCTACGAGCAGTACTTC CASGYRGIAYEQYF
TRBJ1-1 TRBV6-5 few TRBD1 TGTGCCAGCAGTTACTCGCCACAGGGGATGACCACTGAAGCTTTCTTT CASSYSPQGMTTEAFF
TRBJ1-4 TRBV6-2/TRBV6-3 . . TGTGCCAGCAGTTACGGGGGGAGTGATGAAAAACTGTTTTTT CASSYGGSDEKLFF
TRBJ2-5 TRBV28 . TRBD1 TGTGCCAGCAGTTTAGAGGGACAGGGGGGATTGACCCAGTACTTC CASSLEGQGGLTQYF
TRBJ2-2 TRBV28 . TRBD1 TGTGCCAGCAGTTATGGGACAGGGAGCACCGGGGAGCTGTTTTTT CASSYGTGSTGELFF
TRBJ2-5 TRBV28 once TRBD1 TGTGCCAGCAGCACAGGGGGCGCCTTATCAGAGACCCAGTACTTC CASSTGGALSETQYF
TRBJ2-2 TRBV7-6 . . TGTGCCAGCAGCTTAGAAAGCCAATCGGGGATAAACACCGGGGAGCTGTTTTTT CASSLESQSGINTGELFF
TRBJ2-1 TRBV28 . TRBD2 TGTGCCAGCAGCTTGGTGATGGGGGAACTAGCGGGAGGTAATGAGCAGTTCTTC CASSLVMGELAGGNEQFF
TRBJ2-3 TRBV4-3 . TRBD1 TGCGCCAGCAGCCAAGCTGGACAGGGGGTTGGAGATACGCAGTATTTT CASSQAGQGVGDTQYF
TRBJ2-5 TRBV7-2 . . TGTGCCAGCAGCTTAGCAGTCGGGAGTGCAGAGACCCAGTACTTC CASSLAVGSAETQYF
TRBJ2-7 TRBV5-1 once TRBD1 TGCGCCAGCAGCGGAACCGGGACAGGGGTGGGTGAGCAGTACTTC CASSGTGTGVGEQYF
TRBJ2-3 TRBV9 . . TGTGCCAGCAGCGTAGATGCGGGTACAACAGATACGCAGTATTTT CASSVDAGTTDTQYF
TRBJ1-4 TRBV5-4 . TRBD1 TGTGCCAGCAGCGCGGGGACAGGGCTAGGTAATGAAAAACTGTTTTTT CASSAGTGLGNEKLFF
TRBJ2-7 TRBV19 . . TGTGCCAGTAGTATAGTAACAGGGAAAGGCGAGCAGTACTTC CASSIVTGKGEQYF
TRBJ1-1 TRBV10-3 . . TGTGCCATCAGTGACAGGTACTTGAACACTGAAGCTTTCTTT CAISDRYLNTEAFF
TRBJ1-3 TRBV7-2 . . TGTGCCAGCAGCTTGGCCGCGGGACCCAACTCTGGAAACACCATATATTTT CASSLAAGPNSGNTIYF
TRBJ2-5 TRBV28 . . TGTGCCAGCAACAGGTTTAGGGGAATTGAGACCCAGTACTTC CASNRFRGIETQYF
TRBJ2-7 TRBV19 . TRBD2 TGTGCCAGTAGTATACTAGCGGGAGGAACCTACGAGCAGTACTTC CASSILAGGTYEQYF
TRBJ2-1 TRBV30 . TRBD2 TGTGCCTGGATTCCCGGGACTAGCGCCCACAATGAGCAGTTCTTC CAWIPGTSAHNEQFF
TRBJ2-7 TRBV29-1 . . TGCAGCGTTGAAGATCGGGAAATCTACGAGCAGTACTTC CSVEDREIYEQYF
TRBJ1-5 TRBV7-8 . . TGTGCCAGCAGCCACTCTGACAGGACTAGGCCCCAGCATTTT CASSHSDRTRPQHF
TRBJ1-2 TRBV7-8 . TRBD1 TGTGCCAGCAGCTTATTAGGACAGGCTTATGGCTACACCTTC CASSLLGQAYGYTF
TRBJ2-2 TRBV10-3 . . TGTGCCATCAGGGGCAGGGCGGACACCGGGGAGCTGTTTTTT CAIRGRADTGELFF
TRBJ2-7 TRBV6-5 . TRBD2 TGTGCCAGCAGTTACTCGAGCGGGGTGGGGTACGAGCAGTACTTC CASSYSSGVGYEQYF
TRBJ1-6 TRBV6-5 . . TGTGCCAGCCGACAGGATAATAATTCACCCCTCCACTTT CASRQDNNSPLHF
TRBJ2-3 TRBV6-2/TRBV6-3 . TRBD1 TGTGCCAGCAGTTACCGGGACAGGGCAACCACAGATACGCAGTATTTT CASSYRDRATTDTQYF
TRBJ2-1 TRBV7-3 . TRBD2 TGTGCCAGCAGCTTACCGGGGGGAGATGAGCAGTTCTTC CASSLPGGDEQFF
TRBJ2-1 TRBV28 . TRBD2 TGTGCCAGCAGAACTAGCGGGGGCTACAATGAGCAGTTCTTC CASRTSGGYNEQFF
TRBJ1-1 TRBV7-3 . . TGTGCCAGCAGCTTAACGAGGGTCGGGGGAGACACTGAAGCTTTCTTT CASSLTRVGGDTEAFF
TRBJ2-3 TRBV29-1 . . TGCAGCCCAAAAGGCGGAGGGGGCGAGCAGTATTTT CSPKGGGGEQYF
TRBJ2-7 TRBV9 . . TGTGCCAGCAGCGTAGTTCCTACTAACTCCTACGAGCAGTACTTC CASSVVPTNSYEQYF
TRBJ1-2 TRBV29-1 . . TGCAGCGTTGAAATTCGGGGGGCGGCTGGCTACACCTTC CSVEIRGAAGYTF
TRBJ1-4 TRBV9 . TRBD1 TGTGCCAGCAGCCAGGACAGGGGAACACCGAATGAAAAACTGTTTTTT CASSQDRGTPNEKLFF
TRBJ1-2 TRBV28 . . TGTGCCACCTCCCCTAACTATGGCTACACCTTC CATSPNYGYTF
TRBJ1-6 TRBV7-2 . . TGTGCCAGCAGCTTGCGGAATTCACCCCTCCACTTT CASSLRNSPLHF
TRBJ2-3 TRBV5-1 . TRBD2 TGCGCCAGCAGCTTGCTAGCGGCTAGCACAGATACGCAGTATTTT CASSLLAASTDTQYF
TRBJ1-2 TRBV7-8 . . TGTGCCAGCAGCTTAGGGAGGGCTAACTATGGCTACACCTTC CASSLGRANYGYTF
TRBJ1-6 TRBV5-6 few . TGTGCCAGCAGCCCAGGACAGACCTCCTATAATTCACCCCTCCACTTT CASSPGQTSYNSPLHF
TRBJ2-7 TRBV5-4 . . TGTGCCAGCAGCACTAGTGTCTCCGAGCAGTACTTC CASSTSVSEQYF
TRBJ2-1 TRBV7-3 few TRBD1 TGTGCCAGCAGCTTAAGTCGGGACAGGGGGTCAAATGAGCAGTTCTTC CASSLSRDRGSNEQFF